This T cell receptor beta chain was recorded in a study of blood T cell repertoires in COVID-19. For the study at large: PBMCs, B-cell-depleted T cells, or T cells were the source of the cDNA or gDNA that made up the material.

Measured with immunoSEQ multiplex PCR; TCRdb has only the in-frame clones, and not every one. The repertoire has approximately 110,000 clones, 70% to 85% of them found once; the top ten carry around a fifth. This CDR3 region has 11 residues. From germline, CDR1 is DFQATT and CDR2 SNEGSKA (reference sequence). The source of this sequence is a man between 65 and 85 years old with active or convalescent COVID-19. Sequenced material: peripheral blood. This chain links TRBV20-1 with TRBJ1-1; D is unclear. The CDR3 DNA follows: TGCAGGGCATCAGGGAACACTGAAGCTTTCTTT. Translating gives CRASGNTEAFF.